Shown below are 6 T cell receptor beta chains from a single sample sequenced in a study of T-cell memory formation after mild COVID-19. MiXCR, run by TCRdb on the 5' RACE reads, gives a single entry per CDR3 protein. The sample records 200,000 to 250,000 distinct CDR3 sequences, less than 20% being singletons. The sequencing input was PBMCs or a T cell subset sorted from them (not recorded which). These TCRs come from a man between 18 and 29 years old who had mild COVID-19 (a few samples of this study predate the infection). Cell type and time point are not known.

This clonotype was seen more than once but under ten times. The rearrangement uses TRBV5-6 and TRBJ1-1; D uncertain. CDR1 is SGHDT and CDR2 is YYEEEE in the germline V gene. The CDR3 has 11 amino acids. The V and J ends lost 3 bases and 12 bases respectively, with 12 bases between them. The CDR3 here is CASSSYARTFF. The CDR3 DNA follows: TGTGCCAGCAGCTCCTATGCGCGCACTTTCTTT.

J is TRBJ1-6 and V is TRBV18; 9 positions agree with TRBD1. The V segment lost 0 bases and the J segment 10 bases; nucleotides outside the gene matches: 7. Per germline, CDR1 KGHSH and CDR2 LQKENI. This CDR3 region has 16 residues. The CDR3 sequence is CASSPPWGQGKSPLHF. The CDR3 nucleotides read TGTGCCAGCTCACCACCGTGGGGACAGGGCAAGTCACCCCTCCACTTT.

This clonotype was recorded a few times. This chain joins TRBV7-2 and TRBJ1-4; 9 positions match TRBD1. The CDR3 length is 15 residues. In germline, CDR1 is SGHTA, CDR2 FQGNSA. The J segment lost 7 bases and the V segment lost 5 bases, leaving 8 bases of the junction unmatched. CDR3 sequence (DNA): TGTGCCAGCAGCCCGGTCGGACAGGGGTTTGAAAAACTGTTTTTT. Protein: CASSPVGQGFEKLFF.

This clonotype was seen at least ten times. V is TRBV4-3 and J is TRBJ2-2, with a weak D call TRBD1 (6 bases). Per germline, CDR1 LGHNA and CDR2 YSLEER. The CDR3 sequence is 15 residues long. V was cut by 3 bases and J by 3 bases, with 11 bases left in between. The CDR3 coding sequence is TGCGCCAGCAGCCATGATAACAGGGACACCGGGGAGCTGTTTTTT. Its protein product is CASSHDNRDTGELFF.

This clonotype was recorded a few times. The chain combines TRBV4-1 with TRBJ1-2; TRBD1 matches 7 bases. Germline V lookup: CDR1 MGHRA, CDR2 YSYEKL. The CDR3 runs to 15 residues. Losses at the gene ends were 0 bases for V and 6 bases for J; bases not matched to a gene: 7. The CDR3 region has the DNA TGCGCCAGCAGCCAAGAACCGACAGGGTTCCATGGCTACACCTTC. Translating it yields CASSQEPTGFHGYTF.

This clonotype was seen a few times. V usage is TRBV28 and J usage is TRBJ2-7; 7 bases align to TRBD1. The CDR3 sequence is 14 residues long. Germline V lookup: CDR1 MDHEN, CDR2 SYDVKM. Unmatched junction bases numbered 6, after V lost 6 bases and J lost 1 base. The chain's CDR3 is CASSRQGRSYEQYV. The CDR3 DNA reads as TGTGCCAGCAGCCGACAGGGAAGGTCCTACGAGCAGTACGTC.